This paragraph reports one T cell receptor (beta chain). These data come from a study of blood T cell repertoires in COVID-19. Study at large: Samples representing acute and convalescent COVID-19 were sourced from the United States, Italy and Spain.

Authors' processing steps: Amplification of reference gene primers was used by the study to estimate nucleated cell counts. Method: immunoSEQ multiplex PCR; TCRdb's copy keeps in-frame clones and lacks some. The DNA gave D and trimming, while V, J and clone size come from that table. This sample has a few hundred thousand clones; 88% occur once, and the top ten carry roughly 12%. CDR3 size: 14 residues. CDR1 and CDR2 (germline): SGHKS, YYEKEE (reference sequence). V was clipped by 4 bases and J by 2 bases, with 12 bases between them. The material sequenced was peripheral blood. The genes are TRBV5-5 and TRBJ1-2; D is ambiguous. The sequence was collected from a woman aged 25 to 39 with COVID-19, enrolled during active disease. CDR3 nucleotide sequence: TGTGCCAGCAGCCCCTTCGCCGGGAACTATGGCTACACCTTC. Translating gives CASSPFAGNYGYTF.